These 20 T cell receptor beta chains share one sample of origin, sequenced in a study of T cell responses to AZD1222 COVID-19 vaccine. Generated by immunoSEQ multiplex PCR, the TCRdb table keeps only in-frame clones and is missing some. The repertoire holds about 190,000 clones, with 85% to 95% as singletons. The sample was peripheral blood, taken on day 0 of AZD1222 vaccination. All receptors derive from an adult in good health.

CDR3 coding DNA: TGTGCCAGTAGTATGATGCGCGGGGGGAAGGACAATGAGCAGTTCTTC. It codes for CASSMMRGGKDNEQFF. This chain links TRBV19 with TRBJ2-1, with TRBD2 identical over 8 bases. Trimming at V came to 3 bases and at J to 5 bases, leaving 9 bases not matched to a gene. From germline, CDR1 is LNHDA and CDR2 SQIVND (reference sequence). The CDR3 has 16 residues.

CDR3 loop: CAREAQNTGELFF. CDR3 DNA: TGTGCCAGAGAGGCCCAGAACACCGGGGAGCTGTTTTTT. The gene calls are TRBV2 and TRBJ2-2; D is unresolved. CDR3 length: 13 amino acids. The V gene's germline CDR1 is SNHLY and CDR2 FYNNEI. Trimming removed 9 bases at V and 1 base at J, with 9 bases between.

The chain couples TRBV2 to TRBJ1-4; 7 nucleotides agree with TRBD1. The CDR3 contains 14 residues. Germline V gene sequence: CDR1 SNHLY, CDR2 FYNNEI. V lost 5 bases and J lost 7; bases outside the gene matches: 7. CDR3 protein: CASSNRDSLEKLFF. The CDR3 DNA reads as TGTGCCAGCAGTAACCGGGACAGCCTTGAAAAACTGTTTTTT. Full variable domain (missing parts from reference TRBV2 and TRBJ1-4): EPEVTQTPSHQVTQMGQEVILRCVPISNHLYFYWYRQILGQKVEFLVSFYNNEISEKSEIFDDQFSVERPDGSNFTLKIRSTKLEDSAMYFCASSNRDSLEKLFFGSGTQLSVL.

The V call is TRBV4-1, the J call TRBJ1-4; maybe TRBD1 (5 bases). V was cut by 0 bases and J by 0 bases, with 14 bases left in between. Germline assignment: CDR1 MGHRA and CDR2 YSYEKL. The CDR3 contains 18 residues. CDR3 coding DNA: TGCGCCAGCAGCCAAGACTACGGGGCTCCGGCAACTAATGAAAAACTGTTTTTT. It yields the protein CASSQDYGAPATNEKLFF.

Notes on this clone: In the same sample, other DNA sequences code for this CDR3. The CDR3 region is CASSLGQGGQPQHF. The CDR3 region has the DNA TGTGCCAGCAGCTTAGGACAGGGGGGTCAGCCCCAGCATTTT. This rearrangement joins TRBV7-9 to TRBJ1-5; TRBD1 agrees at 9 bases. CDR1 is SEHNR and CDR2 is FQNEAQ in the germline V gene (reference sequence). CDR3 length: 14 residues. V gave up 1 base and J gave up 6 bases; unmatched junction bases: 1.

This clone has just a few counts. The gene calls are TRBV14 and TRBJ1-2, with 12 bases that match TRBD1. The CDR3 consists of 17 residues. The germline gives CDR1 SGHDN, CDR2 FVKESK. With 5 bases clipped from V and 3 bases from J, the junction kept 10 bases outside the gene matches. CDR3 protein: CASSNRDRGHPHYGYTF. The CDR3 coding sequence is TGTGCCAGCAGCAACCGGGACAGGGGGCACCCCCACTATGGCTACACCTTC.

About this clone: This CDR3 is missing its conserved last phenylalanine or tryptophan, likely due to a read error. The rearrangement links TRBV10-3 to TRBJ1-5, with 8 bases lining up with TRBD1. The V segment lost 1 base and the J segment 8 bases; nucleotides outside the gene matches: 7. CDR3 length: 15 amino acids. Germline V gene sequence: CDR1 ENHRY, CDR2 SYGVKD. The CDR3 loop reads CAISEFRTGYEPQHL. The CDR3 coding sequence is TGTGCCATCAGTGAGTTTAGGACAGGGTACGAGCCCCAGCATCTT.

This sequence joins TRBV5-5 and TRBJ1-1, with D tentatively TRBD1 (6 bases). There are 13 residues in the CDR3. From germline, CDR1 is SGHKS and CDR2 YYEKEE (reference sequence). Trimming pared 4 bases from V and 4 bases from J, leaving 11 bases between. Written as DNA, the CDR3 is TGTGCCAGCAGCCTCACCAGGGGCACTGAAGCTTTCTTT. Its protein is CASSLTRGTEAFF.

The chain joins TRBV6-5 to TRBJ1-1, with D perhaps TRBD1 (5 bases). The CDR3 runs 15 residues. Germline assignment: CDR1 MNHEY and CDR2 SVGAGI. V lost 0 bases and J 1 base, leaving 9 bases between the germline ends. This CDR3 is CASSYSGARNTEAFF. The CDR3 DNA is TGTGCCAGCAGTTACTCTGGGGCCAGGAACACTGAAGCTTTCTTT.

This clone was counted a single time. V usage is TRBV7-9 and J usage is TRBJ2-5, with D possibly matching TRBD2 (7 bases). The germline gives CDR1 SEHNR, CDR2 FQNEAQ (reference sequence). The CDR3 consists of 14 residues. V lost 1 base to trimming and J lost 5 bases, with 11 bases between them. CDR3 nucleotide sequence: TGTGCCAGCAGCTTAGGCGGGGGCTGGGAGACCCAGTACTTC. Protein: CASSLGGGWETQYF.

The CDR3: CASSYGQGVYGYTF. The CDR3 nucleotides read TGTGCCAGCAGTTATGGACAGGGCGTTTATGGCTACACCTTC. The chain has TRBV27 and TRBJ1-2; 8 bases align to TRBD1. The CDR3 contains 14 residues. J was trimmed by 5 bases and V by 4 bases; bases with no gene match: 6. Germline assignment: CDR1 MNHEY and CDR2 SMNVEV (reference sequence).

The chain joins TRBV19 to TRBJ1-5, with D possibly matching TRBD1 (6 bases). Trimming stripped 1 base from V and 0 bases from J, with 7 bases between. The CDR3 loop spans 15 amino acids. The germline V gene encodes CDR1 LNHDA and CDR2 SQIVND (reference sequence). Here the CDR3 reads CASSIGGHSNQPQHF. As DNA, the CDR3 is TGTGCCAGTAGTATAGGGGGACATAGCAATCAGCCCCAGCATTTT.

The V and J genes are TRBV3-1 (or the pseudogene TRBV3-2) and TRBJ1-2, with D possibly TRBD1 on 6 matching bases. With 2 bases removed from V and 4 bases from J, the gap between germline ends came to 17 bases. The CDR3 sequence is 16 residues long. Germline V gene sequence: CDR1 LGHDT, CDR2 YNNKEL (reference sequence). DNA of the CDR3: TGTGCCAGCAGCCAACCCACAGGGAGGGGGATCTATGGCTACACCTTC. Translated: CASSQPTGRGIYGYTF.

The chain links TRBV6-9 to TRBJ2-2; possibly TRBD2 for D (7 bases). Germline loops: CDR1 MNHGY, CDR2 SVAAGI. The CDR3 has 18 residues. The V end lost 3 bases, the J end lost 4 bases, and 21 bases lay between the germline ends. In DNA form, the CDR3 reads TGTGCCAGCAGTTACCTTAGAAGGGGGGGGCAGGGCACCGGGGAGCTGTTTTTT. Protein product: CASSYLRRGGQGTGELFF.

With respect to this clone: Distinct nucleotide sequences in the sample also encode this CDR3. The V call is TRBV9, the J call TRBJ1-5, with D hard to call. The ends were cut back, 0 bases at V and 1 base at J, with 5 bases in the middle. Looked up from germline, CDR1 is SGDLS and CDR2 is YYNGEE. The CDR3 runs 14 residues. The CDR3 sequence is CASSVGDSNQPQHF. The CDR3 bases are TGTGCCAGCAGCGTAGGAGACAGCAATCAGCCCCAGCATTTT.

The genes are TRBV6-5 and TRBJ2-5; D gene uncertain. The V end was cut by 6 bases, the J end by 4 bases, with 15 bases between. The CDR3 is made up of 14 amino acids. Germline CDR1 reads MNHEY; CDR2 reads SVGAGI. The CDR3 here is CASRQTRDTETQYF. The CDR3 DNA follows: TGTGCCAGCAGGCAGACAAGGGATACAGAGACCCAGTACTTC.

This rearrangement joins TRBV6-5 to TRBJ1-5, with D hard to call. The V gene lost 2 bases and the J gene lost 7 bases, with 9 bases spanning the gap. The CDR3 consists of 13 residues. The germline V gene encodes CDR1 MNHEY and CDR2 SVGAGI. CDR3 sequence (DNA): TGTGCCAGCAGTTACGGTAGGCAGCAGCCCCAGCATTTT. This sequence encodes CASSYGRQQPQHF.

The chain is built from TRBV30 and TRBJ2-1; perhaps TRBD2 as D (5 bases). Germline CDR1 and CDR2: GTSNPN and SVGIG (reference sequence). The ends were cut back, 2 bases at V and 1 base at J, with 21 bases in the middle. This CDR3 contains 18 residues. The CDR3 DNA is TGTGCCTGGAGTTCCGAGGACCAAGGCGGCGGGTCCTACAATGAGCAGTTCTTC. It encodes CAWSSEDQGGGSYNEQFF.

This clone appeared once. The chain employs TRBV28 and TRBJ1-5; 8 nucleotides align to TRBD1. The CDR3 is 15 residues long. Germline-derived CDR1 and CDR2 are MDHEN and SYDVKM. The junction had 4 bases not matched to a gene; V was cut back by 4 bases and J by 2 bases. The CDR3 DNA follows: TGTGCCAGCAGTTCCGGACAGGGAGGCAATCAGCCCCAGCATTTT. It is translated as CASSSGQGGNQPQHF.

V usage is TRBV6-2 or TRBV6-3 and J usage is TRBJ1-2; 10 bases align to TRBD1. J was trimmed by 5 bases and V by 5 bases; bases with no gene match: 5. CDR3 length: 14 residues. The germline gives CDR1 MNHEY, CDR2 SVGEGT. CDR3 sequence: CASSPGTGAYGYTF. The CDR3 bases are TGTGCCAGCAGTCCCGGGACAGGGGCTTATGGCTACACCTTC.